These T cell receptor beta chains were read from a single sample in a study of blood T cell repertoires in COVID-19. Clones were sequenced by immunoSEQ multiplex PCR, and TCRdb holds only the in-frame ones, with some missing. Found here are approximately 130,000 clones, roughly three quarters of them singletons; the top ten hold around 20%. The sequenced sample consisted of peripheral blood. These receptors were obtained from a man older than 75 with acute or convalescent COVID-19. The conserved cysteine and the conserved F or W are not part of the CDR3 here. The D gene is left open where the match is weak.

V	J	length	D	CDR3
TRBV4-2	TRBJ2-5	15	TRBD2	ASSQLGTSGTQETQY
TRBV29-1	TRBJ2-5	16	TRBD2	SVDEVLGTSGNQETQY
TRBV30	TRBJ2-5	14	NA	AWSNVPRGAQETQY
TRBV6-5	TRBJ1-1	12	NA	ASTPGHLNTEAF
TRBV12-3/TRBV12-4	TRBJ2-1	11	NA	ASIPFEGHEQF
TRBV28	TRBJ2-3	9	TRBD2	ASSLGRTQY
TRBV5-4	TRBJ2-7	15	NA	ASSRSVSARETYEQY
TRBV10-3	TRBJ2-7	13	TRBD1	AISEGGTGPYEQY
TRBV6-6	TRBJ1-4	12	NA	ASVRRGTNEKLF
TRBV10-3	TRBJ1-4	11	NA	AITQALGEKLF
TRBV7-6	TRBJ2-7	13	TRBD1	ASSPSRDRPYEQY
TRBV7-8	TRBJ2-3	12	TRBD2	ASSLPAGGDTQY
TRBV19	TRBJ1-2	10	NA	ASGGGPGGYT
TRBV7-9	TRBJ2-7	12	NA	ASSLSRTTDEQY
TRBV11-2	TRBJ1-4	11	NA	ASSFIQSEKLF
TRBV7-2	TRBJ2-1	14	TRBD1	ASRVVGTGVFEEQF
TRBV4-2	TRBJ1-4	11	NA	ASSPFHGEKLF
TRBV4-2	TRBJ2-3	14	TRBD2	ASSPTTSGGADTQY
TRBV7-9	TRBJ2-7	12	NA	ASSLGAGLYEQY
TRBV2	TRBJ2-1	13	TRBD2	ASSVRTSGANEQF
TRBV7-2	TRBJ2-7	13	NA	ASSSAGQALYEQY
TRBV9	TRBJ2-2	14	TRBD2	ASSLSGGSNTGELF
TRBV12-3/TRBV12-4	TRBJ2-7	11	TRBD1	ASSPGTGYEQY
TRBV19	TRBJ2-4	13	TRBD1	ASSGLGQGGDIQY
TRBV15	TRBJ2-1	18	TRBD2	ATRASSGLAGFPGENEQF
TRBV11-2	TRBJ2-1	13	TRBD2	ASSLNGGTYNEQF
TRBV9	TRBJ1-2	10	NA	ASRGGDYGYT
TRBV6-5	TRBJ2-2	10	NA	ASRRNTGELF
TRBV2	TRBJ1-6	13	TRBD1	ASSKLTGGGSPLH
TRBV5-4	TRBJ2-3	14	NA	ASSLVLGGITDTQY
TRBV4-1	TRBJ2-2	12	NA	ASSLLGGTGELF
TRBV5-1	TRBJ1-5	13	NA	ASSPSGANNQPQH
TRBV25-1	TRBJ2-7	14	TRBD1	ASSERKGQGRNEQY
TRBV12-3/TRBV12-4	TRBJ1-3	11	NA	ASSLTVGNTIY
TRBV5-6	TRBJ1-4	13	TRBD1	ASSSTGGLNEKLF
TRBV2	TRBJ1-5	13	NA	ASSVSLGGNQPQH
TRBV5-4	TRBJ2-5	11	NA	ASSLEYTETQY
TRBV5-1	TRBJ2-3	14	TRBD1	ASSLMGQGVTDTQY
TRBV18	TRBJ2-7	12	TRBD2	ASSPGLAGGEQY
TRBV2	TRBJ1-1	13	NA	ASRATQGKNTEAF
TRBV9	TRBJ2-3	15	TRBD2	ASSGVNSGGSADTQY
TRBV6-5	TRBJ1-2	13	NA	ASSYGSTGNYGYT